This TCR beta chain was recovered during a study of T cell responses to AZD1222 COVID-19 vaccine. The study's findings and limits: Sampling captured repertoires only after the peak T cell response. Baseline serostatus was positive in only six AZD1222 recipients. Close to half of all spike-specific TCRs reportedly target regions of the variants that are unmutated. Vaccination with two AZD1222 doses was followed by a rise in Spike-specific TCR breadth and depth.

Measured with immunoSEQ multiplex PCR; TCRdb has only the in-frame clones, and not every one. Here the sample spans about 170,000 clones, 70% to 90% being singletons. A remark on this clone: The antigen remains unidentified.

The receptor was isolated from an adult who received the AZD1222 COVID-19 vaccine. This specimen consisted of peripheral blood, obtained 28 days after the second AZD1222 dose.

The CDR3 region has the DNA TGTGCCAGCAGCCATGGGGTAAACACCGGGGAGCTGTTTTTT. It encodes CASSHGVNTGELFF. The V gene is TRBV11-3, the J gene TRBJ2-2; D is ambiguous. The V and J ends lost 5 bases and 2 bases respectively, with 9 bases between them. This CDR3 is 14 amino acids long. Looked up from germline, CDR1 is SGHNT and CDR2 is YENEEA.